The next 5 T cell receptor beta chains were all read from a single sample in a study of CD8 T cells in Susac syndrome. RNA was extracted with the RNeasy kit, and a quantity of about 0.45 to 1 ug was reverse transcribed using random hexamers. Each CDR3 protein gets one entry after TCRdb re-called the immunoSEQ multiplex PCR reads with MiXCR. The sample has 300,000 to 350,000 distinct CDR3 sequences, about 90% seen once; the top ten hold 0.065%. What was sequenced was CD4+ T cells from PBMCs. The receptor source for this set is a human donor with multiple sclerosis.

This chain joins TRBV5-8 and TRBJ1-5; D unresolved. The CDR3 totals 14 residues. The V end lost 2 bases, the J end lost 3 bases, and 9 bases lay between the germline ends. Germline CDR1 SGHTS, CDR2 YDEGEE. For the CDR3, the DNA is TGTGCCAGCAGCTTAGGGCGGATCAATCAGCCCCAGCATTTT. This encodes CASSLGRINQPQHF.

This chain uses TRBV20-1 with TRBJ1-5, with a tentative D call TRBD1 (5 bases). V dropped 6 bases and J dropped 3 bases, with 21 bases sitting between them. Germline V gene sequence: CDR1 DFQATT, CDR2 SNEGSKA (reference sequence). This CDR3 is built from 16 residues. Written as DNA, the CDR3 is TGCAGTGCCGCCCTTGGAGGGGTGATTAACAATCAGCCCCAGCATTTT. Protein: CSAALGGVINNQPQHF.

V is TRBV20-1 and J is TRBJ2-1; a weak D match, TRBD2 (6 bases). Trimming took 4 bases from V and 0 from J, leaving 13 bases between them. Germline CDR1 DFQATT, CDR2 SNEGSKA (reference sequence). The CDR3 has 15 amino acids. CDR3 amino acids: CSATRAGSSYNEQFF. DNA of the CDR3: TGCAGTGCTACCCGGGCGGGAAGCTCCTACAATGAGCAGTTCTTC.

This chain uses TRBV6-2 or TRBV6-3 with TRBJ1-1; 11 positions match TRBD1. V dropped 5 bases and J dropped 1; count of bases not matched to a gene: 3. The CDR3 covers 15 residues. Germline values: CDR1 MNHEY, CDR2 SVGEGT. The CDR3 protein is CASSDGTGGNTEAFF. For the CDR3, the DNA is TGTGCCAGCAGTGACGGGACAGGGGGGAACACTGAAGCTTTCTTT.

The J gene is TRBJ2-3, the V gene TRBV7-9; D gene uncertain. Germline CDR1 and CDR2: SEHNR and FQNEAQ (reference sequence). The ends were cut back, 3 bases at V and 2 bases at J, with 9 bases in the middle. The CDR3 runs to 14 residues. CDR3 DNA sequence: TGTGCCAGCAGCTTCAAGCTTAACACAGATACGCAGTATTTT. Translating gives CASSFKLNTDTQYF.